The 23 T cell receptor beta chains listed next were all sequenced from one sample in a study of T cell repertoires in cytomegalovirus infection. MiXCR, run by TCRdb on the reads, gives a single entry per CDR3 protein. Of 300,000 to 450,000 distinct CDR3 sequences detected, around 18% appear once; the ten largest clones hold roughly 8.7%. Material for sequencing was PBMCs. The receptors derive from a human donor in good health (CMV status not recorded). Some clones in this sample may be carry-over from other donors' samples.

V gene TRBV15 combines with J gene TRBJ2-5; 8 nucleotides line up with TRBD2. Germline-derived CDR1 and CDR2 are LNHNV and YYDKDF (reference sequence). The J segment lost 2 bases and the V segment lost 4 bases, leaving 9 bases of the junction unmatched. This CDR3 is 16 amino acids long. The CDR3 sequence: CATSKAGAASQETQYF. DNA of the CDR3: TGTGCCACCAGCAAAGCGGGGGCCGCATCACAAGAGACCCAGTACTTC. Based on the CDR3 plus reference TRBV15 and TRBJ2-5, the full variable domain is DAMVIQNPRYQVTQFGKPVTLSCSQTLNHNVMYWYQQKSSQAPKLLFHYYDKDFNNEADTPDNFQSRRPNTSFCFLDIRSPGLGDTAMYLCATSKAGAASQETQYFGPGTRLLVL.

This clonotype has only a few counts. The chain links TRBV20-1 to TRBJ2-7; TRBD2 matches at 9 bases. The CDR3 is 13 residues long. V shed 3 bases and J 9 bases; nucleotides not matched to a gene: 9. Germline assignment: CDR1 DFQATT and CDR2 SNEGSKA (reference sequence). This chain's CDR3 is CSARREGGSGQYF. Written as DNA, the CDR3 is TGCAGTGCTAGGCGGGAGGGCGGGTCGGGGCAGTACTTC.

This chain joins TRBV6-1 and TRBJ2-7; 8 nucleotides match TRBD2. The V gene's germline CDR1 is MNHNS and CDR2 SASEGT. The CDR3 is 12 residues long. V gave up 7 bases and J gave up 4 bases; unmatched junction bases: 3. This CDR3 reads CASTTSGYEQYF. In nucleotides, the CDR3 is TGTGCCAGCACCACTAGCGGTTACGAGCAGTACTTC.

This clonotype was seen a handful of times. The chain couples TRBV30 to TRBJ2-6; perhaps TRBD1 as D (5 bases). CDR3 size: 14 residues. CDR1 and CDR2 from the germline V gene are GTSNPN and SVGIG (reference sequence). Trimming stripped 7 bases from V and 4 bases from J, with 14 bases between. The CDR3 region is CASRQTTGANVLTF. In DNA, the CDR3 is TGTGCCTCCCGACAGACCACGGGGGCCAACGTCCTGACTTTC. The full variable domain, its missing parts supplied by reference TRBV30 and TRBJ2-6, is SQTIHQWPATLVQPVGSPLSLECTVEGTSNPNLYWYRQAAGRGLQLLFYSVGIGQISSEVPQNLSASRPQDRQFILSSKKLLLSDSGFYLCASRQTTGANVLTFGAGSRLTVL.

This clonotype was picked up many times. V and J are TRBV7-2 and TRBJ2-5, with 12 bases aligning to TRBD2. With 3 bases clipped from V and 5 bases from J, the junction kept 13 bases outside the gene matches. Germline V gene sequence: CDR1 SGHTA, CDR2 FQGNSA. This CDR3 contains 18 residues. DNA for the CDR3: TGTGCCAGCAGCTTCCAGATATCTAGCGGGGGGGCCGCGGAGACCCAGTACTTC. This gives the protein CASSFQISSGGAAETQYF.

This clonotype was observed a handful of times. This chain's CDR3 is CASSQGAAGTGNNQPQHF. DNA for the CDR3: TGTGCCAGCAGCCAAGGAGCCGCCGGGACAGGTAACAATCAGCCCCAGCATTTT. The gene calls are TRBV4-2 and TRBJ1-5; TRBD1 aligns across 8 bases. V shed 1 base and J 3 bases; nucleotides not matched to a gene: 11. CDR3 length equals 18 residues. The germline V gene has CDR1 LGHNA and CDR2 YNFKEQ.

The genes are TRBV12-3 or TRBV12-4 and TRBJ2-1; possibly TRBD2 for D (6 bases). This CDR3 is built from 15 residues. With 7 bases removed from V and 9 bases from J, the gap between germline ends came to 22 bases. CDR3 residues: CASNRGLVGVGEQFF. CDR3 coding DNA: TGTGCCAGCAATCGGGGACTGGTAGGGGTGGGTGAGCAGTTCTTC.

The V gene is TRBV27, the J gene TRBJ2-7, with a weak D call TRBD2 (5 bases). The V end was cut by 7 bases, the J end by 7 bases, with 17 bases between. The CDR3 spans 13 residues. Germline CDR1 reads MNHEY; CDR2 reads SMNVEV (reference sequence). The CDR3 coding sequence is TGTGCCAGCATGTGGAGGTGGCCCGCTGAGCAGTACTTC. Translated: CASMWRWPAEQYF.

The gene calls are TRBV20-1 and TRBJ2-7; perhaps TRBD2 as D (6 bases). Trimming stripped 5 bases from V and 4 bases from J, with 15 bases between. The CDR3 loop spans 13 amino acids. Germline values: CDR1 DFQATT, CDR2 SNEGSKA (reference sequence). CDR3 protein: CSAHSGGRYEQYF. DNA for the CDR3: TGCAGTGCTCACTCTGGGGGGAGGTACGAGCAGTACTTC.

Concerning this clonotype: This may stem from a read error, because a much larger clone lies one nucleotide away. The chain recombines TRBV12-3 or TRBV12-4 with TRBJ1-1; D is unclear. The CDR3 loop spans 11 amino acids. In DNA, the CDR3 is TGTGCCAGCAGTCGGGAGGCTGAAGCTTACTTT. This translates into CASSREAEAYF.

The V gene is TRBV4-3, the J gene TRBJ1-2; no firm D call. Trimming left V 0 bases short and J 1 base short, with 6 bases between. This CDR3 is built from 14 residues. Germline V gives CDR1 LGHNA, CDR2 YSLEER. This chain's CDR3 is CASSQDDNNYGYTF. Written as DNA, the CDR3 is TGCGCCAGCAGCCAAGATGACAATAACTATGGCTACACCTTC.

This clonotype was seen at least ten times. CDR3 amino acids: CASSLQWRDRAPADTQYF. CDR3 bases: TGTGCCAGCAGCCTACAGTGGCGGGACAGGGCCCCCGCAGATACGCAGTATTTT. The chain combines TRBV7-2 with TRBJ2-3; 9 bases fit TRBD1. Germline V gene data show CDR1 as SGHTA and CDR2 as FQGNSA. This CDR3 comprises 18 residues. The V and J ends lost 5 bases and 4 bases, in that order; junction bases with no gene match: 16.

This clonotype was counted between two and nine times. The chain couples TRBV2 to TRBJ2-7, with 8 bases fitting TRBD2. Trimming took 6 bases from V and 4 from J; bases not matched to a gene: 14. Germline-derived CDR1 and CDR2 are SNHLY and FYNNEI. The CDR3 contains 16 residues. The CDR3 reads CASRPSGSPLGYEQYF. In DNA, the CDR3 is TGTGCCAGCAGGCCTAGCGGGTCACCCCTGGGATACGAGCAGTACTTC. The full variable domain, its missing parts supplied by reference TRBV2 and TRBJ2-7, is EPEVTQTPSHQVTQMGQEVILRCVPISNHLYFYWYRQILGQKVEFLVSFYNNEISEKSEIFDDQFSVERPDGSNFTLKIRSTKLEDSAMYFCASRPSGSPLGYEQYFGPGTRLTVT.

CDR3 nucleotide sequence: TGTGCCAGCAGCTTATGGCCCGGGGAGCTGTTTTTT. It yields the protein CASSLWPGELFF. The V and J genes are TRBV7-6 and TRBJ2-2; D unclear. Germline V gives CDR1 SGHVS, CDR2 FNYEAQ. V was pared by 2 bases and J by 6 bases, with 4 bases between. CDR3 size: 12 residues.

V is TRBV5-1 and J is TRBJ2-7; TRBD1 matches 9 bases. The V gene's germline CDR1 is SGHRS and CDR2 YFSETQ. The CDR3 covers 15 residues. Trimming at V came to 4 bases and at J to 3 bases, leaving 8 bases not matched to a gene. CDR3 sequence reads: CASSTGTGNLYEQYF. The CDR3 DNA reads TGCGCCAGCAGCACCGGGACAGGGAACCTCTACGAGCAGTACTTC.

V and J are TRBV4-3 and TRBJ2-1; 8 nucleotides agree with TRBD2. The CDR3 spans 15 residues. Trimming cost V 0 bases and J 9 bases; bases outside gene matches: 7. Germline loops: CDR1 LGHNA, CDR2 YSLEER. The CDR3 spells CASSQDIAGGLEQFF. As DNA, the CDR3 is TGCGCCAGCAGCCAAGATATCGCGGGAGGTCTTGAGCAGTTCTTC.

This clonotype was seen a handful of times. The CDR3 region is CSVEWVPQETQYF. Here the CDR3 DNA reads TGCAGCGTTGAATGGGTGCCACAAGAGACCCAGTACTTC. This rearrangement joins TRBV29-1 to TRBJ2-5; D is undetermined. Germline CDR1 reads SQVTM; CDR2 reads ANQGSEA. Trimming took 2 bases from V and 2 from J, leaving 9 bases between them. The CDR3 loop spans 13 amino acids.

In its sample, this clonotype was seen a few times. The genes are TRBV20-1 and TRBJ2-1; D tentatively reads TRBD1 or TRBD2 (5 bases each). V dropped 1 base and J dropped 5 bases, with 12 bases sitting between them. Germline loops: CDR1 DFQATT, CDR2 SNEGSKA (reference sequence). CDR3 size: 14 residues. CDR3 in amino acids: CSARVDGTHNEQFF. Here the CDR3 DNA reads TGCAGTGCTAGAGTCGATGGGACGCACAATGAGCAGTTCTTC.

This clonotype was seen repeatedly, ten times or more. The chain has TRBV7-9 and TRBJ2-3; TRBD2 agrees at 10 bases. Germline loops: CDR1 SEHNR, CDR2 FQNEAQ (reference sequence). Unmatched junction bases numbered 12, after V lost 2 bases and J lost 4 bases. This CDR3 is built from 18 residues. As DNA, the CDR3 is TGTGCCAGCAGCTTAAATTTCGGGACTAGCGTAACTTCAGATACGCAGTATTTT. It encodes CASSLNFGTSVTSDTQYF.

Ten or more counts support this clonotype. DNA of the CDR3: TGTGCCAGCAGTGAAGGAGGTGGGCCAGATACGCAGTATTTT. This gives the protein CASSEGGGPDTQYF. This rearrangement joins TRBV6-1 to TRBJ2-3; D not resolved. Germline-derived CDR1 and CDR2 are MNHNS and SASEGT. The CDR3 spans 14 residues. Trimming cost V 1 base and J 4 bases, with 9 bases left between them.

CDR3 protein: CASSYSTVPGANVLTF. DNA for the CDR3: TGTGCCAGCAGTTACTCCACGGTACCTGGGGCCAACGTCCTGACTTTC. The chain carries TRBV6-2 or TRBV6-3 and TRBJ2-6; D not resolved. This CDR3 region has 16 residues. CDR1 MNHEY and CDR2 SVGEGT come from the germline V gene. V lost 0 bases to trimming and J lost 2 bases, with 8 bases between them.

This clonotype was counted a few times. V and J are TRBV29-1 and TRBJ2-5, with 8 bases fitting TRBD1. Trimming removed 6 bases from V and 1 base from J; junction bases left unmatched: 7. Germline V gives CDR1 SQVTM, CDR2 ANQGSEA. The CDR3 has 14 residues. The CDR3 is CSVTDRGVQETQYF. In DNA, the CDR3 is TGCAGCGTGACTGACAGGGGCGTCCAAGAGACCCAGTACTTC.

This clonotype has only a few counts. The chain joins TRBV29-1 to TRBJ1-1, with a weak D call TRBD1 (5 bases). In germline, CDR1 is SQVTM, CDR2 ANQGSEA. The CDR3 covers 11 residues. Trimming pared 6 bases from V and 9 bases from J, leaving 14 bases between. CDR3 amino acids: CSVHGGEKAFF. CDR3 nucleotides: TGCAGCGTCCATGGGGGGGAAAAAGCTTTCTTT. The entire variable domain, with the rest obtained from reference TRBV29-1 and TRBJ1-1, is as follows: SAVISQKPSRDICQRGTSLTIQCQVDSQVTMMFWYRQQPGQSLTLIATANQGSEATYESGFVIDKFPISRPNLTFSTLTVSNMSPEDSSIYLCSVHGGEKAFFGQGTRLTVV.